Shown below are 23 T cell receptor beta chains from a single sample sequenced in a study of blood T cell repertoires in COVID-19. Profiled with immunoSEQ multiplex PCR; TCRdb holds only in-frame clones, not every one. The table has 250,000 to 350,000 clones, roughly four fifths seen once. Sequencing was performed on peripheral blood. The source is a person between 65 and 80 years old with COVID-19, enrolled during active disease.

This clone has only one observation. One end of the junction does not line up with germline, which may come from a read error. The rearrangement joins TRBV7-8 to TRBJ2-5; 9 nucleotides align to TRBD2. Germline V gene data show CDR1 as SGHVS and CDR2 as FQNEAQ. CDR3 size: 18 residues. CDR3: CASSARGIAGESQETQYF. CDR3 DNA sequence: TGCGCCAGCAGCGCGCGGGGTATAGCGGGGGAATCACAAGAGACCCAGTACTTC.

The chain couples TRBV9 to TRBJ2-3; D might be TRBD2 (5 bases). Trimming pared 2 bases from V and 1 base from J, leaving 11 bases between. The CDR3 has 15 amino acids. Germline V gives CDR1 SGDLS, CDR2 YYNGEE. This chain's CDR3 is CASSVSVGRTDTQYF. CDR3 DNA sequence: TGTGCCAGCAGCGTTAGCGTCGGACGCACAGATACGCAGTATTTT.

The rearrangement joins TRBV6-2 or TRBV6-3 to TRBJ2-1; a weak D match, TRBD1 (5 bases). The length of the CDR3 is 14 residues. Trimming pared 2 bases from V and 4 bases from J, leaving 9 bases between. Germline values: CDR1 MNHEY, CDR2 SVGEGT. The DNA of the CDR3 is TGTGCCAGCAGTTACGCAGGGTATTACAATGAGCAGTTCTTC. Amino acid sequence: CASSYAGYYNEQFF.

The gene calls are TRBV11-2 and TRBJ1-2; TRBD1 matches 7 bases. CDR1 SGHAT and CDR2 FQNNGV come from the germline V gene. This CDR3 has 13 amino acids. Germline trimming cut 4 bases from V and 4 bases from J; bases unmatched to any gene: 3. The CDR3 protein is CASSSTGAYGYTF. The CDR3 DNA is TGTGCCAGCAGCTCTACAGGGGCCTATGGCTACACCTTC. Looking up the rest from reference TRBV11-2 and TRBJ1-2 gives the full variable domain: EAGVAQSPRYKIIEKRQSVAFWCNPISGHATLYWYQQILGQGPKLLIQFQNNGVVDDSQLPKDRFSAERLKGVDSTLKIQPAKLEDSAVYLCASSSTGAYGYTFGSGTRLTVV.

The chain uses TRBV5-1 and TRBJ1-4; no definite D call. This CDR3 has 15 residues. V lost 4 bases and J lost 1, with 11 bases in between. CDR1 is SGHRS and CDR2 is YFSETQ in the germline V gene. The CDR3 bases are TGCGCCAGCAGCGCGACCGGGAAAACTAATGAAAAACTGTTTTTT. It yields the protein CASSATGKTNEKLFF.

About this clone: At the DNA level, this CDR3 is encoded by other sequences in the same sample as well. The V call is TRBV5-1, the J call TRBJ1-6; 7 positions agree with TRBD1. This CDR3 region has 13 residues. Germline V gene sequence: CDR1 SGHRS, CDR2 YFSETQ. J gave up 7 bases and V 3 bases, and 1 base lay outside the gene matches. As DNA, the CDR3 is TGCGCCAGCAGCTCAGGGGGGAATTCACCCCTCCACTTT. This gives the protein CASSSGGNSPLHF.

The chain is built from TRBV6-5 and TRBJ1-3, with D perhaps matching TRBD1 (5 bases). The CDR3 covers 15 residues. Deletions cut 6 bases from V and 1 base from J, with 13 bases between. Germline assignment: CDR1 MNHEY and CDR2 SVGAGI. For the CDR3, the DNA is TGTGCCAGCAGAGACAGAAGGGGATCTGGAAACACCATATATTTT. It specifies CASRDRRGSGNTIYF.

This clone showed up just once. V and J are TRBV5-4 and TRBJ1-2; TRBD1 aligns across 8 bases. V lost 3 bases, J lost 8 bases, and 3 bases stayed unmatched. The CDR3 runs 12 residues. The germline CDR1 and CDR2 sequences are SGHNT and YYREEE (reference sequence). CDR3 region: CASSSGQGGYTF. As DNA, the CDR3 is TGTGCCAGCAGCTCAGGACAGGGAGGCTACACCTTC.

The rearrangement joins TRBV30 to TRBJ1-1; 10 bases fit TRBD1. This CDR3 contains 16 residues. The V gene end was trimmed by 5 bases and the J gene end by 3 bases; junction bases not matched to a gene: 12. CDR1 is GTSNPN, CDR2 SVGIG, per germline (reference sequence). The CDR3: CAWSSGDRGLYTEAFF. In nucleotides, the CDR3 is TGTGCCTGGTCTTCGGGGGACAGGGGACTGTACACTGAAGCTTTCTTT.

V gene TRBV3-1 (or the pseudogene TRBV3-2) combines with J gene TRBJ2-5; D may be TRBD2 (5 bases). Germline CDR1 and CDR2: LGHDT and YNNKEL (reference sequence). Between the trimmed V and J ends, which lost 4 bases and 0 bases, there was a span of 18 bases. This CDR3 is 17 amino acids long. The CDR3 nucleotides are TGTGCCAGCAGCCCCCCGACTACGCGGTTGTACCAAGAGACCCAGTACTTC. As protein: CASSPPTTRLYQETQYF.

A single count supports this clone. The chain has TRBV21-1 and TRBJ2-3; the table gives TRBD2 as D, unverified against the DNA. TRBV21-1 is reported as a pseudogene. This CDR3 contains 19 residues. The CDR3 sequence is CASSKVGPSGSRPTDTQYF. The CDR3 DNA reads as TGTGCCAGCAGCAAAGTGGGGCCTAGCGGGTCCCGGCCCACAGATACGCAGTATTTT.

CDR3: CASSTTSGANTGELFF. CDR3 bases: TGTGCCAGTAGTACTACTAGCGGTGCAAACACCGGGGAGCTGTTTTTT. This chain uses TRBV19 with TRBJ2-2; 8 bases fit TRBD2. The V gene's germline CDR1 is LNHDA and CDR2 SQIVND (reference sequence). The CDR3 has 16 residues. After removal of 4 bases from V and 2 bases from J, the junction contained 6 bases not matched to a gene.

This chain connects TRBV2 to TRBJ2-2, with D possibly TRBD2 on 5 matching bases. V was pared by 0 bases and J by 7 bases, with 6 bases between. CDR1 and CDR2 (germline): SNHLY, FYNNEI. The CDR3 is 13 amino acids. CDR3 sequence: CASSEARGGELFF. The CDR3 coding sequence is TGTGCCAGCAGTGAAGCCCGGGGCGGGGAGCTGTTTTTT.

This chain links TRBV27 with TRBJ1-4; D unresolved. The length of the CDR3 is 15 residues. Germline V lookup: CDR1 MNHEY, CDR2 SMNVEV (reference sequence). Between the trimmed V and J ends, which lost 1 base and 0 bases, there was a span of 6 bases. CDR3 protein: CASSLLRSTNEKLFF. CDR3 bases: TGTGCCAGCAGTTTATTACGGTCAACTAATGAAAAACTGTTTTTT. The full variable domain, with the rest looked up from reference TRBV27 and TRBJ1-4, is EAQVTQNPRYLITVTGKKLTVTCSQNMNHEYMSWYRQDPGLGLRQIYYSMNVEVTDKGDVPEGYKVSRKEKRNFPLILESPSPNQTSLYFCASSLLRSTNEKLFFGSGTQLSVL.

The J gene is TRBJ2-1, the V gene TRBV6-5, with 7 bases matching TRBD2. The germline V gene has CDR1 MNHEY and CDR2 SVGAGI. Trimming cost V 6 bases and J 3 bases; bases outside gene matches: 8. This CDR3 contains 15 residues. This chain's CDR3 is CASSPRRDYYNEQFF. The CDR3 DNA follows: TGTGCCAGCAGCCCCCGGCGGGACTACTACAATGAGCAGTTCTTC.

V gene TRBV10-2 combines with J gene TRBJ1-1; 10 bases agree with TRBD1. This CDR3 spans 16 amino acids. Trimming cost V 5 bases and J 0 bases; bases outside gene matches: 6. The germline V gene encodes CDR1 WSHSY and CDR2 SAAADI. CDR3 bases: TGCGCCAGCAGTTGGGGACAGGGGAAGGTGAACACTGAAGCTTTCTTT. Its protein product is CASSWGQGKVNTEAFF.

The chain is built from TRBV6-5 and TRBJ1-5, with no clear D. The V and J ends lost 1 base and 8 bases respectively, with 12 bases between them. Germline V gene data show CDR1 as MNHEY and CDR2 as SVGAGI. CDR3 size: 14 residues. The CDR3 DNA is TGTGCCAGCAGTTACTACCCACCTACGGAGCCCCAGCATTTT. Its protein is CASSYYPPTEPQHF.

J is TRBJ1-5 and V is TRBV7-2; 7 bases align to TRBD1. V shed 1 base, J shed 2 bases, and the junction held 11 bases outside the gene matches. The CDR3 consists of 18 residues. CDR1 is SGHTA, CDR2 FQGNSA, per germline. The chain's CDR3 is CASSLGYGRGGGNQPQHF. The CDR3 DNA reads TGTGCCAGCAGCTTAGGGTACGGGAGAGGGGGCGGCAATCAGCCCCAGCATTTT.

The V gene is TRBV6-1, the J gene TRBJ2-7, with TRBD1 identical over 9 bases. Trimming cost V 1 base and J 0 bases; bases outside gene matches: 1. There are 15 residues in the CDR3. Germline CDR1 and CDR2: MNHNS and SASEGT. The CDR3 region is CASSEETGGSYEQYF. The CDR3 region has the DNA TGTGCCAGCAGTGAAGAGACAGGGGGCTCCTACGAGCAGTACTTC.

The chain employs TRBV7-6 and TRBJ1-2; D is unresolved. Germline V gene lookup returns CDR1 SGHVS and CDR2 FNYEAQ. With 8 bases removed from V and 1 base from J, the gap between germline ends came to 20 bases. This CDR3 spans 16 amino acids. The CDR3 protein is CASPLVPRLLNYGYTF. The CDR3 DNA follows: TGTGCCAGCCCCCTCGTTCCCCGTCTCCTTAACTATGGCTACACCTTC.

The chain is built from TRBV7-9 and TRBJ1-2; TRBD1 matches 7 bases. Per the germline V gene, CDR1 is SEHNR and CDR2 is FQNEAQ (reference sequence). The CDR3 is 12 residues long. J was trimmed by 8 bases and V by 5 bases; bases with no gene match: 5. This CDR3 is CASSNDRDGYTF. CDR3 DNA sequence: TGTGCCAGCAGCAACGACAGGGACGGCTACACCTTC.

Only a few counts were recorded for this clone. This chain uses TRBV18 with TRBJ2-7; 13 bases agree with TRBD2. CDR1 and CDR2 (germline): KGHSH, LQKENI. V shed 3 bases and J 2 bases; nucleotides not matched to a gene: 4. This CDR3 contains 16 residues. The chain's CDR3 is CASSPLGLAGPYEQYF. Here the CDR3 DNA reads TGTGCCAGCTCACCTTTGGGACTAGCGGGGCCCTACGAGCAGTACTTC.

The chain recombines TRBV4-1 with TRBJ1-1; tentative D call: TRBD1 (6 bases). The CDR3 covers 18 residues. Per germline, CDR1 MGHRA and CDR2 YSYEKL. Trimming removed 0 bases at V and 0 bases at J, with 17 bases between. The CDR3 region has the DNA TGCGCCAGCAGCCAAGACGAGGGGGTTGGTACCATGAACACTGAAGCTTTCTTT. It yields the protein CASSQDEGVGTMNTEAFF.